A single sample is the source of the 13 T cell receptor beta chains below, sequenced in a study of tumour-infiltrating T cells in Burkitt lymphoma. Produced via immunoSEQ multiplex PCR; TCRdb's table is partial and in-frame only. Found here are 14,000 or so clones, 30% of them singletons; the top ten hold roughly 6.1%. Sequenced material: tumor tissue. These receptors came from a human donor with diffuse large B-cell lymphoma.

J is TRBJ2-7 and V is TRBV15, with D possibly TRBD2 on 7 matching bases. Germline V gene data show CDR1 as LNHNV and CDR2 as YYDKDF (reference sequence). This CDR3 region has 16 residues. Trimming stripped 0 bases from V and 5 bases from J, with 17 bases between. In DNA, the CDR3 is TGTGCCACCAGCAGAGAGCGTTGGGGGGGCAGGGACGAGCAGTACTTC. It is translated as CATSRERWGGRDEQYF.

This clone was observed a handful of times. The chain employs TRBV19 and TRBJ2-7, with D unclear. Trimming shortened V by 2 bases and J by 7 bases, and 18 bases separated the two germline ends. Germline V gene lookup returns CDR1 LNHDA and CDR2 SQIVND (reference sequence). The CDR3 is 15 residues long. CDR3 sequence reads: CASSINDGPDDEQYF. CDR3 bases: TGTGCCAGTAGTATAAACGACGGGCCGGACGATGAGCAGTACTTC.

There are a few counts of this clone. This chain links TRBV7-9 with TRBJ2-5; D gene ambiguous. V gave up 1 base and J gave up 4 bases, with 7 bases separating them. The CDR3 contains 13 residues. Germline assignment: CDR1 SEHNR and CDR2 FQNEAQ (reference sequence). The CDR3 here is CASSLGVRETQYF. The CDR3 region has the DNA TGTGCCAGCAGCTTAGGGGTACGAGAGACCCAGTACTTC.

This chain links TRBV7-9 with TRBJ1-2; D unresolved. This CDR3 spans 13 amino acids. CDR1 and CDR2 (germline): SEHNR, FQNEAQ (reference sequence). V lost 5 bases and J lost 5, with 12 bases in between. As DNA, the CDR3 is TGTGCCAGCAGCCCGGAGGAAGTGTATGGCTACACCTTC. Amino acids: CASSPEEVYGYTF.

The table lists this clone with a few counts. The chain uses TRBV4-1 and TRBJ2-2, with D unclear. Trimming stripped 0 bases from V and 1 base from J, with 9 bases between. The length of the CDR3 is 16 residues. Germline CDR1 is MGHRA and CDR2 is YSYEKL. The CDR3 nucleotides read TGCGCCAGCAGCCAAGATTCAGGCAGGAACACCGGGGAGCTGTTTTTT. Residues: CASSQDSGRNTGELFF.

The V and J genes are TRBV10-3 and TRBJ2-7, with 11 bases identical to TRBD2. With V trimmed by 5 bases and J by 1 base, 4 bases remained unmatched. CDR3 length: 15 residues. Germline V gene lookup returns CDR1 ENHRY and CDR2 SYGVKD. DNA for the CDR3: TGTGCCATCAGTACTAGACTAGCGGGATCCTACGAGCAGTACTTC. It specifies CAISTRLAGSYEQYF.

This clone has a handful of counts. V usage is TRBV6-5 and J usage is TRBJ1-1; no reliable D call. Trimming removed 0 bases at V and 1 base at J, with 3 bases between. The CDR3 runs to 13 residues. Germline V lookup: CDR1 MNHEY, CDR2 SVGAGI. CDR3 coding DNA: TGTGCCAGCAGTTACTCGCAGAACACTGAAGCTTTCTTT. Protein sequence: CASSYSQNTEAFF.

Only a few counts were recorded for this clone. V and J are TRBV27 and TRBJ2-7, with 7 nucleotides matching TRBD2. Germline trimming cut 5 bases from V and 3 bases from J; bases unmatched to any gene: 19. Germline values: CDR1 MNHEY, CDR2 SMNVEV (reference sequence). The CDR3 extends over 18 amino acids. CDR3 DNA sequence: TGTGCCAGCAGTAACCGGGACTATAGAGGCCCAACCCACTACGAGCAGTACTTC. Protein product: CASSNRDYRGPTHYEQYF.

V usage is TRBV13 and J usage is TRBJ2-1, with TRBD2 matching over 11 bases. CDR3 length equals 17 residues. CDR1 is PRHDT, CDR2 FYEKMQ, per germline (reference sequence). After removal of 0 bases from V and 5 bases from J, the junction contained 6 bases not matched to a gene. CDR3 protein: CASSLGALTSGNNEQFF. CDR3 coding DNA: TGTGCCAGCAGCTTAGGTGCCTTGACTAGCGGGAACAATGAGCAGTTCTTC. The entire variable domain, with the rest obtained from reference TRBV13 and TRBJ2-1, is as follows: AAGVIQSPRHLIKEKRETATLKCYPIPRHDTVYWYQQGPGQDPQFLISFYEKMQSDKGSIPDRFSAQQFSDYHSELNMSSLELGDSALYFCASSLGALTSGNNEQFFGPGTRLTVL.

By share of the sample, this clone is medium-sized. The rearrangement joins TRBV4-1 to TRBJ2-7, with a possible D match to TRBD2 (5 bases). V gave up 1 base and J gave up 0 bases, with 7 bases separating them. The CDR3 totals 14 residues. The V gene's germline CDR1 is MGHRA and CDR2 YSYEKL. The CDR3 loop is CASSQVGDSYEQYF. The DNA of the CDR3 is TGCGCCAGCAGCCAAGTCGGGGACTCCTACGAGCAGTACTTC.

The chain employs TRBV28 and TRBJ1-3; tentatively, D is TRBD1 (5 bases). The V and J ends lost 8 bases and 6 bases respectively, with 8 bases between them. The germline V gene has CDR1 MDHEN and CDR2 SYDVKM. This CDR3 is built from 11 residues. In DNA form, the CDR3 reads TGTGCCAGCCAGGGAGAAAACACCATATATTTT. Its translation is CASQGENTIYF.

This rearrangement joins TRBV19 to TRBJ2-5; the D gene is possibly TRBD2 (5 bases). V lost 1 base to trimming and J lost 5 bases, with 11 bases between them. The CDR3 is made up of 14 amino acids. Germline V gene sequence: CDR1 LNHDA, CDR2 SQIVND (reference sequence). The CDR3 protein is CASSIGASGETQYF. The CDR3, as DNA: TGTGCCAGTAGTATAGGAGCGTCGGGGGAGACCCAGTACTTC.

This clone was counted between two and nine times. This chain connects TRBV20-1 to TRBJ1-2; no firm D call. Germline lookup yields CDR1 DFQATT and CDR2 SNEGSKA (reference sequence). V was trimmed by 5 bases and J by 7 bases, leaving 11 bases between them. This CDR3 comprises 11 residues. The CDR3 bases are TGCAGTGCTGTAGGCGGAGGTGGCTACACCTTC. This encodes CSAVGGGGYTF.